This T cell receptor (beta chain) was recovered during a study of T cell responses to AZD1222 COVID-19 vaccine. The study, taken as a whole, reports: Vaccination with two AZD1222 doses was followed by a rise in Spike-specific TCR breadth and depth.

This CDR3 is built from 13 residues. The V gene end was trimmed by 5 bases and the J gene end by 5 bases; junction bases not matched to a gene: 3. Germline V CDR1 and CDR2: LNHDA, SQIVND (reference sequence). Concerning this clone itself: Its antigen is still unknown.

TCRdb keeps only in-frame clones here, not all; method: immunoSEQ multiplex PCR. The sample has some 100,000 clones, approximately 90% seen once; the top ten hold around 3.2%. The clonotype comes from an adult who received the AZD1222 COVID-19 vaccine. The chain has TRBV19 and TRBJ1-1; 9 bases line up with TRBD1. Source: peripheral blood, taken 28 days after the second AZD1222 dose. The CDR3 is CASSPGTGTEAFF. The CDR3 bases are TGTGCCAGTAGTCCCGGGACAGGGACTGAAGCTTTCTTT.